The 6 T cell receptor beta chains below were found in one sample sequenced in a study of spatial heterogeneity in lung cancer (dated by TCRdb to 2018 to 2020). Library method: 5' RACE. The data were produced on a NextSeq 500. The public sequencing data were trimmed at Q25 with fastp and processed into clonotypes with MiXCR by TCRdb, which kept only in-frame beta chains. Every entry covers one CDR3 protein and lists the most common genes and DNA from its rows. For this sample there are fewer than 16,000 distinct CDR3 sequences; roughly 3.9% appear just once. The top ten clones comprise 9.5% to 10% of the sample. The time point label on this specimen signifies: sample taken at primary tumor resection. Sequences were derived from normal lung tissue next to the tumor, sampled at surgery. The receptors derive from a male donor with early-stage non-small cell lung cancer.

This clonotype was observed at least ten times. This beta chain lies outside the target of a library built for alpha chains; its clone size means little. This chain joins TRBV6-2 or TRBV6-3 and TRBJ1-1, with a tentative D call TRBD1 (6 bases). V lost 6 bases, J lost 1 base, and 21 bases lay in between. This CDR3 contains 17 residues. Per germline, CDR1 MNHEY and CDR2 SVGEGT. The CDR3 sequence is CASSPPRRGRSNTEAFF. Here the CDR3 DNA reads TGTGCCAGCAGCCCCCCCCGCAGGGGTCGCTCGAACACTGAAGCTTTCTTT.

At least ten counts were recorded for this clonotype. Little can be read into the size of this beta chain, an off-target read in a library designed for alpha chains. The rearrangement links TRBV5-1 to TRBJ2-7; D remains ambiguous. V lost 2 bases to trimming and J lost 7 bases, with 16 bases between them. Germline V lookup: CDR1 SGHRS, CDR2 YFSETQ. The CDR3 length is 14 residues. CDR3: CASSFEGNFLEQYF. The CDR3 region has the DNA TGCGCCAGCAGCTTCGAAGGGAACTTTTTGGAGCAGTACTTC.

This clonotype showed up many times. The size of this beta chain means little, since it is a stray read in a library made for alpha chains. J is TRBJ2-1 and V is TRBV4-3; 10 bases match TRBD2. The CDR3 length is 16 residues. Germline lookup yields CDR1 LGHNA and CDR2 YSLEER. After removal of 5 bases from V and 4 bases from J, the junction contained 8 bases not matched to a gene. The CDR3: CASSYSSSGSYNEQFF. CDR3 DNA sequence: TGCGCCAGCAGCTACTCGTCTAGCGGGAGTTACAATGAGCAGTTCTTC.

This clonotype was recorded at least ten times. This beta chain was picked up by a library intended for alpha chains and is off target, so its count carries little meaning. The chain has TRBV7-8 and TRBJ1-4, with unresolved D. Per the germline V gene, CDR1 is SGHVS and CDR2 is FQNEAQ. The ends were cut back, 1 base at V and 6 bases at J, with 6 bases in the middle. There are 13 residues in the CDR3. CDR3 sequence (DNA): TGTGCCAGCAGCTTAGTAGGGCATGAAAAACTGTTTTTT. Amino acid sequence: CASSLVGHEKLFF.

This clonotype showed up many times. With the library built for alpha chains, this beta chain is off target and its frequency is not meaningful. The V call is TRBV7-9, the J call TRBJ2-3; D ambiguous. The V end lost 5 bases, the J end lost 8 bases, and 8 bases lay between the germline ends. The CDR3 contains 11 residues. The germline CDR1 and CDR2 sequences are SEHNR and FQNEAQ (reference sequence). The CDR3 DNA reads TGTGCCAGCAGCCCCGGCGGTACGCAGTATTTT. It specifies CASSPGGTQYF.

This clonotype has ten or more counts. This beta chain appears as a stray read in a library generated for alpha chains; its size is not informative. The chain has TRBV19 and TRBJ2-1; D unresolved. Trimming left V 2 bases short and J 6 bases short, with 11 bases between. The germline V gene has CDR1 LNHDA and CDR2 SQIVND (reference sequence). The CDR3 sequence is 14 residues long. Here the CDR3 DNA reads TGTGCCAGTAGTATACCGGGCCGAGGCAATGAGCAGTTCTTC. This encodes CASSIPGRGNEQFF.